This record looks at one T cell receptor (beta chain) sequence and its context. Antigen unknown. This CDR3 has 13 residues. Germline-derived CDR1 and CDR2 are DFQATT and SNEGSKA (reference sequence). From its re-call of the 5' RACE reads, TCRdb lists each CDR3 protein once, without DNA. The specimen's table records 150,000 or so distinct CDR3 sequences. This sample was taken from a study of T cells expressing NK-cell markers. The overall study: Among eight sequenced donors, seven carried HCMV seropositivity while one was seronegative. Whole-study findings and limits: Several donors had dominant NKG2C+ clonotypes that comprised roughly 1.0-7.5% of their CD8+ T cells. Unclear, still, was the HCMV specificity of the expanded NKG2C+ T cell clones. The leading position in the CD3+CD56-NKG2C+ fraction of several donors also went to these clonotypes.

This clonotype was sampled from a woman between 18 and 75 years old in good health. Source material: blood T cells: a sorted CD56 or NKG2C T cell subset, CD4+ or CD8+ T cells, or bulk PBMC T cells (not recorded which). V gene TRBV20-1 combines with J gene TRBJ2-7; TCRdb names TRBD2, which stays unverified in the absence of DNA. CDR3: CSAPPGGFGEQYF.